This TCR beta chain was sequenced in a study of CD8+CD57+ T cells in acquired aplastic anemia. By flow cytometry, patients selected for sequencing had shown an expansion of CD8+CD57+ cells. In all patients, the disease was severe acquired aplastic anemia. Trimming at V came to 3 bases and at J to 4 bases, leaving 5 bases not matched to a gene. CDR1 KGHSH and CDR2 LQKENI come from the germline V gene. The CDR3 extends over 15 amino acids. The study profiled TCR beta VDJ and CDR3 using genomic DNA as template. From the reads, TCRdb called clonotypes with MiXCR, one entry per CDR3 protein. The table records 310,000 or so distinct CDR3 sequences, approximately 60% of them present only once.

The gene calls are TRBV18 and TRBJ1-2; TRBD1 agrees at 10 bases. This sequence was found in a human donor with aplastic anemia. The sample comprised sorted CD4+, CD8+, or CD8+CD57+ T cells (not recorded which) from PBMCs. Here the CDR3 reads CASSPGTGELYGYTF. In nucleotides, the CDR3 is TGTGCCAGCTCACCCGGGACAGGGGAACTCTATGGCTACACCTTC.